Sequencing of this T cell receptor beta chain was carried out in a study of cytomegalovirus exposure and HLA in healthy donors. This CDR3 is built from 17 residues. Germline V CDR1 and CDR2: SEHNR, FQNEAQ (reference sequence). The V gene end was trimmed by 2 bases and the J gene end by 4 bases; junction bases not matched to a gene: 12. Some clones are missing from TCRdb's copy, which holds only in-frame ones; the method was immunoSEQ multiplex PCR. The sample has about 270,000 clones, around 85% seen once. Concerning this clone itself: Its specificity is not known.

Notes on the study in general: Some TCR beta chains (about 180 of them) were listed as cytomegalovirus-associated.

The donors were in the 120-subject validation cohort; that cohort was separate from the roughly 700-subject first cohort. The source material was PBMCs. The sequence was collected from a woman under 30 in good health and CMV-seronegative. The chain combines TRBV7-9 with TRBJ2-7; 9 bases match TRBD1. The DNA for the CDR3 is TGTGCCAGCAGCTTACCCCTTTCCGGGACAGGGAAGTACGAGCAGTACTTC. This gives the protein CASSLPLSGTGKYEQYF.